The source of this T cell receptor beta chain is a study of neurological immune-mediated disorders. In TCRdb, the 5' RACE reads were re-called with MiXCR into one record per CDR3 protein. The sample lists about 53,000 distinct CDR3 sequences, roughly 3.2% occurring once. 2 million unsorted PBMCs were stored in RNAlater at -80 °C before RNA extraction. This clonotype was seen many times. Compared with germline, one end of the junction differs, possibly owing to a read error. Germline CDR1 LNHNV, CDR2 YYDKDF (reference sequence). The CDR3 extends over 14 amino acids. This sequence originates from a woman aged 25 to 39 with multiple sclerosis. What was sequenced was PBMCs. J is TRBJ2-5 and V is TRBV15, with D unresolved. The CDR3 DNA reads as TGTGCCACCAACAGAGGAGCCATTGGAGAGACCCAGTACTTC. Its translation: CATNRGAIGETQYF.